The clone carrying this T cell receptor beta chain has more than one count but fewer than ten. Its antigen remains unknown. Produced via immunoSEQ multiplex PCR; TCRdb's table is partial and in-frame only. The sample holds some 1,100,000 clones, 75% to 80% seen once. This sample was included in a study of shared clonotypes between healthy human individuals. At the level of the study: Three plates were used per donor for CD4 naive, three for CD4 memory, two for CD8 naive and one for CD8 memory. General study points: In this cohort, only blood was sampled, and tissue repertoires likely differ.

Trimming removed 1 base from V and 4 bases from J, with 9 bases in between. The CDR3 totals 14 residues. CDR1 MGHRA and CDR2 YSYEKL come from the germline V gene. Sequenced input: memory CD4+ T cells from PBMCs. Stated subset: CD45RA-negative fraction. This TCR came from a young man in good health. Some clones in this sample may be carry-over from other donors' samples. The V gene is TRBV4-1, the J gene TRBJ2-3, with D perhaps given as TRBD1 or TRBD2 (5 bases each). CDR3 sequence (DNA): TGCGCCAGCAGCCAAGGGGTGGGGGCAGATACGCAGTATTTT. As protein: CASSQGVGADTQYF.